The clone carrying this TCR beta chain was counted between two and nine times. These data come from a study of T cells after yellow fever vaccination. The V and J ends lost 3 bases and 7 bases respectively, with 16 bases between them. The CDR3 contains 15 residues. Germline CDR1 is DFQATT and CDR2 is SNEGSKA (reference sequence). TCRdb itself ran the 5' RACE reads through MiXCR, one entry per CDR3 protein. The data contain a few hundred thousand distinct CDR3 sequences, roughly 7.5% of them singletons. This specimen consisted of PBMCs, obtained roughly 45 days after the first yellow fever vaccination. This receptor was obtained from a man between 18 and 35 years old who received the YFV17D yellow fever vaccine. This sequence joins TRBV20-1 and TRBJ1-6; tentatively, D is TRBD1 (5 bases). The CDR3 region has the DNA TGCAGTGCTAGCGCAGGGCAGGTTATAAATTCACCCCTCCACTTT. Protein product: CSASAGQVINSPLHF.